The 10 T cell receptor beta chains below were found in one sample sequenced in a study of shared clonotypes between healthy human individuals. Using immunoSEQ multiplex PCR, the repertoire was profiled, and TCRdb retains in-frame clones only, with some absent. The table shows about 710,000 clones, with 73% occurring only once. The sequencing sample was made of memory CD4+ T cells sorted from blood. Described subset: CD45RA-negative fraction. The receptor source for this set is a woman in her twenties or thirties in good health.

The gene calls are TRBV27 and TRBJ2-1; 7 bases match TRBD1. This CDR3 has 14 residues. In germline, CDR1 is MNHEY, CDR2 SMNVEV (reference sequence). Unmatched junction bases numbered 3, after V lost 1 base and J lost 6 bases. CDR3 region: CASSLYRGFNEQFF. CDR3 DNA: TGTGCCAGCAGTTTATACAGGGGATTCAATGAGCAGTTCTTC.

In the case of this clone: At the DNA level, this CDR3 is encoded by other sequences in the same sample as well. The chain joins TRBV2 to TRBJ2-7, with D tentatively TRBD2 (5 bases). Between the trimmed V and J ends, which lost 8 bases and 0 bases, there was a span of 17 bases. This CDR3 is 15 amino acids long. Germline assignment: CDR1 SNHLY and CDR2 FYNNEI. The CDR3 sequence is CASGRALAGSYEQYF. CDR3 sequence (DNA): TGTGCCAGCGGTCGGGCTCTAGCAGGCTCCTACGAGCAGTACTTC.

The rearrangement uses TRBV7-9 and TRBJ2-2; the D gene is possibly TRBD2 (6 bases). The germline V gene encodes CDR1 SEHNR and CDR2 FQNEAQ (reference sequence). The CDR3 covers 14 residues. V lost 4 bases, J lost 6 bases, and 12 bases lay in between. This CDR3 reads CASSSGSWAGELFF. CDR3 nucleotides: TGTGCCAGCAGCTCCGGGAGCTGGGCCGGGGAGCTGTTTTTT. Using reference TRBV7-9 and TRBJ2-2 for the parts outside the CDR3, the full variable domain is DTGVSQNPRHKITKRGQNVTFRCDPISEHNRLYWYRQTLGQGPEFLTYFQNEAQLEKSRLLSDRFSAERPKGSFSTLEIQRTEQGDSAMYLCASSSGSWAGELFFGEGSRLTVL.

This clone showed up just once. The CDR3: CASSPTPTHYNEQFF. The CDR3, as DNA: TGTGCCAGCAGTCCCACACCAACCCACTACAATGAGCAGTTCTTC. This chain uses TRBV2 with TRBJ2-1; D remains unclear. V was cut by 5 bases and J by 3 bases, with 14 bases left in between. This CDR3 contains 15 residues. The germline gives CDR1 SNHLY, CDR2 FYNNEI.

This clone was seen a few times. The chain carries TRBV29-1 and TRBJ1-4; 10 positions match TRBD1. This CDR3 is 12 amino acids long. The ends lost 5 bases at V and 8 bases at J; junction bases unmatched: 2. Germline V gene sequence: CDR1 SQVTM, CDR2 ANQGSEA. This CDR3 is CSVRGQGEKLFF. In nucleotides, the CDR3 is TGCAGCGTTCGGGGACAGGGGGAAAAACTGTTTTTT. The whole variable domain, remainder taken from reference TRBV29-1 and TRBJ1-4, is SAVISQKPSRDICQRGTSLTIQCQVDSQVTMMFWYRQQPGQSLTLIATANQGSEATYESGFVIDKFPISRPNLTFSTLTVSNMSPEDSSIYLCSVRGQGEKLFFGSGTQLSVL.

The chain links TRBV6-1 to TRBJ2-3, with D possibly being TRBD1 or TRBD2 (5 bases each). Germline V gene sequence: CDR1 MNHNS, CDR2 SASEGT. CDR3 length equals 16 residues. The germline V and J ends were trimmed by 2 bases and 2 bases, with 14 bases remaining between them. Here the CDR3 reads CASSEYGTVYTDTQYF. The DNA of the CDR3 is TGTGCCAGCAGTGAATACGGGACCGTATACACAGATACGCAGTATTTT.

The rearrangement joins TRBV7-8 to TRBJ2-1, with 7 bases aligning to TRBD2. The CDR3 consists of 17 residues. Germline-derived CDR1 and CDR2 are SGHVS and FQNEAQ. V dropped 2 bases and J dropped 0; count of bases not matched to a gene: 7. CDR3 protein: CASSLRGASGSYNEQFF. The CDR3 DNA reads TGTGCCAGCAGCTTACGGGGAGCTAGCGGCTCCTACAATGAGCAGTTCTTC.

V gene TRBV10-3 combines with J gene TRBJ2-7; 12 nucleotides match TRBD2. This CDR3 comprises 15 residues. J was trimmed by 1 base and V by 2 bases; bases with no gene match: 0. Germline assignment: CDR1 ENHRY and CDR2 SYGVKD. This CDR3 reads CAISEGLAGSYEQYF. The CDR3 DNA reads TGTGCCATCAGTGAGGGACTAGCGGGATCCTACGAGCAGTACTTC.

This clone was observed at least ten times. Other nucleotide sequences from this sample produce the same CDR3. The CDR3 nucleotides are TGTGCCAGCAGCGTTGGACAGGGAAGCTCCTACGAGCAGTACTTC. This encodes CASSVGQGSSYEQYF. The gene calls are TRBV7-9 and TRBJ2-7, with TRBD1 matching 8 bases. Per the germline V gene, CDR1 is SEHNR and CDR2 is FQNEAQ (reference sequence). This CDR3 is built from 15 residues. J gave up 0 bases and V 5 bases, and 6 bases lay outside the gene matches.

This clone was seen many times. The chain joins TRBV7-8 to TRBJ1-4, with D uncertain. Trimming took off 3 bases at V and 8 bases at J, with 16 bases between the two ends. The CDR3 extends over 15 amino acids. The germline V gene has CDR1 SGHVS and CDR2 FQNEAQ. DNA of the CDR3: TGTGCCAGCAGCTTTCACGGACCCTCCGGCGAAAAACTGTTTTTT. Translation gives CASSFHGPSGEKLFF.